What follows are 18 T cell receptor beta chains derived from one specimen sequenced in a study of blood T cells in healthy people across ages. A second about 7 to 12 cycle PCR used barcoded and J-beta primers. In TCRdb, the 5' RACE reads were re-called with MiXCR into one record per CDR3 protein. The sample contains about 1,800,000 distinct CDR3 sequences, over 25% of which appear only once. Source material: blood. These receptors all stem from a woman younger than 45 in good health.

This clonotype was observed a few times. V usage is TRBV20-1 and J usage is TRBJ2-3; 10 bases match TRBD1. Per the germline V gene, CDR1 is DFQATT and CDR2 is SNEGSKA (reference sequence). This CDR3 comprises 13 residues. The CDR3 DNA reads TGCAGCCCCTCGGGACAGGGGACAGATACGCAGTATTTT. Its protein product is CSPSGQGTDTQYF.

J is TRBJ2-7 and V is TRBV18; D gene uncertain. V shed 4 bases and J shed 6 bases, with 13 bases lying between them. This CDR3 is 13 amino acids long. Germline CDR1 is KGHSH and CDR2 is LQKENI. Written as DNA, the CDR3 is TGTGCCAGCTCACGGGAACCACTCGGCGAGCAGTACTTC. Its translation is CASSREPLGEQYF.

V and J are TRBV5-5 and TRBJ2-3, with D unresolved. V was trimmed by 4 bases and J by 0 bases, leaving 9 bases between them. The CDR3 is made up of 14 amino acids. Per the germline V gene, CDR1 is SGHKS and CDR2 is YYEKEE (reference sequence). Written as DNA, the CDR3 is TGTGCCAGCAGCCGCATGGCTAGCACAGATACGCAGTATTTT. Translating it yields CASSRMASTDTQYF.

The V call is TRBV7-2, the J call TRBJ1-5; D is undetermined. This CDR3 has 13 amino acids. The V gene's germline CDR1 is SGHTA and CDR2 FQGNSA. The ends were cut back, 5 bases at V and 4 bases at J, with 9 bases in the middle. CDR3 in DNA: TGTGCCAGCAGCCCAGAGATGAATCAGCCCCAGCATTTT. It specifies CASSPEMNQPQHF.

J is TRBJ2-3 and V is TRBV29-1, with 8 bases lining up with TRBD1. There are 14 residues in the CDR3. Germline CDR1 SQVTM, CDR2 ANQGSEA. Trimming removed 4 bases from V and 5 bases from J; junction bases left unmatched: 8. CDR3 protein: CSVVAGGIGDTQYF. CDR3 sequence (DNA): TGCAGCGTTGTCGCAGGGGGCATTGGAGATACGCAGTATTTT.

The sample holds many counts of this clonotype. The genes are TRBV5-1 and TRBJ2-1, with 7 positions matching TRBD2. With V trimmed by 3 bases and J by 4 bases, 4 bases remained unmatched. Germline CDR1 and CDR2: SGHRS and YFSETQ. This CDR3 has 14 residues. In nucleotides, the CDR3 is TGCGCCAGCAGCTCCAGCGGGGCGTACAATGAGCAGTTCTTC. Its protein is CASSSSGAYNEQFF.

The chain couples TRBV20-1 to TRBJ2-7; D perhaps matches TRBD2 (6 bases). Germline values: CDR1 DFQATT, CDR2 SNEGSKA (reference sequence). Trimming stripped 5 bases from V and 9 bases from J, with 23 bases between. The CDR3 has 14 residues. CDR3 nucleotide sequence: TGCAGTGCTCCCCACGGGAGTGGGGCCTTGGGGCAGTACTTC. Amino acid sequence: CSAPHGSGALGQYF.

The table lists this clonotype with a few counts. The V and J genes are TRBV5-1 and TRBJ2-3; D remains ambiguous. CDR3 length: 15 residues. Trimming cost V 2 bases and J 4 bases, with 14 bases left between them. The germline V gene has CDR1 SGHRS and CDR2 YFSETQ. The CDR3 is CASSLQILSSDTQYF. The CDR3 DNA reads TGCGCCAGCAGCTTACAGATCCTCTCATCAGATACGCAGTATTTT.

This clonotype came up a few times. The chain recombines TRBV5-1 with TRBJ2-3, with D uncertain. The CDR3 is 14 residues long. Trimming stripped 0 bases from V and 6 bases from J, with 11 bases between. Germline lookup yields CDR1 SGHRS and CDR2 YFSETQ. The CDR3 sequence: CASSLAGLRDTQYF. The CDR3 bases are TGCGCCAGCAGCTTGGCCGGGCTGAGGGATACGCAGTATTTT.

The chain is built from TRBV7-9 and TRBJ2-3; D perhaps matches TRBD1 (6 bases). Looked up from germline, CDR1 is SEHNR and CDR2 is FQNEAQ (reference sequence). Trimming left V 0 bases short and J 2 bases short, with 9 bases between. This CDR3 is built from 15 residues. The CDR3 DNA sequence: TGTGCCAGCAGCTTAGCAACAGGGTTCACAGATACGCAGTATTTT. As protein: CASSLATGFTDTQYF.

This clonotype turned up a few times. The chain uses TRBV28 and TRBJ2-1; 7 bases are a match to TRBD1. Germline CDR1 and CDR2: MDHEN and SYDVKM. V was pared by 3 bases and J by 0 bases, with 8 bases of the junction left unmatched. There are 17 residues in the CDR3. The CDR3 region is CASSFGRSGGSYNEQFF. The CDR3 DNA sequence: TGTGCCAGCAGTTTCGGCAGATCAGGGGGCTCCTACAATGAGCAGTTCTTC. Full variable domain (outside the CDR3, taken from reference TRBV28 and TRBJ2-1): DVKVTQSSRYLVKRTGEKVFLECVQDMDHENMFWYRQDPGLGLRLIYFSYDVKMKEKGDIPEGYSVSREKKERFSLILESASTNQTSMYLCASSFGRSGGSYNEQFFGPGTRLTVL.

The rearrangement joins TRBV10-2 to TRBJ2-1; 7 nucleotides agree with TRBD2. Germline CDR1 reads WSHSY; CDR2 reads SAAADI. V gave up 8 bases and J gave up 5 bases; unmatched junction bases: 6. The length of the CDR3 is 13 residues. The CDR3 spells CASAASGDNEQFF. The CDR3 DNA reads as TGCGCCAGCGCCGCTAGCGGAGACAATGAGCAGTTCTTC.

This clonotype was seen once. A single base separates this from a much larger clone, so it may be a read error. CDR3: CASRPLPDSVYGCTF. The CDR3 DNA reads TGTGCCAGCAGACCCTTGCCGGACAGCGTTTATGGCTGCACCTTC. The genes are TRBV7-6 and TRBJ1-2, with a tentative D call TRBD1 (6 bases). The CDR3 contains 15 residues. Germline CDR1 and CDR2: SGHVS and FNYEAQ.

The CDR3 DNA reads TGCGCCAGCACACCGGGACAGGGGAATGGCGAGCAGTACTTC. Its protein is CASTPGQGNGEQYF. The chain combines TRBV5-1 with TRBJ2-7; TRBD1 matches at 10 bases. CDR3 length: 14 residues. The V and J ends lost 6 bases and 6 bases, in that order; junction bases with no gene match: 9. The germline V gene has CDR1 SGHRS and CDR2 YFSETQ.

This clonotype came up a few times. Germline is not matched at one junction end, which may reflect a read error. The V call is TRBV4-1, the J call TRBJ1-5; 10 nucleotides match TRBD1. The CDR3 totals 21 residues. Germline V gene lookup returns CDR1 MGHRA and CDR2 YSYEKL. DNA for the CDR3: TGCGCCAGTAGCCGTGGATTGGGCCAGACAGGGGGCCGTTATAGCAATCAGCCCCAGCATTTT. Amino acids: CASSRGLGQTGGRYSNQPQHF.

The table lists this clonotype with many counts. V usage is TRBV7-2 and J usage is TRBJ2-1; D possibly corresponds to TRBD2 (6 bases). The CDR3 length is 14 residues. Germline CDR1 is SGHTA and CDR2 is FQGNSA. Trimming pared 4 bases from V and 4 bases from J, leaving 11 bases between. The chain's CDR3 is CASSSGRGYNEQFF. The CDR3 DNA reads TGTGCCAGCAGCTCCGGACGGGGGTACAATGAGCAGTTCTTC.

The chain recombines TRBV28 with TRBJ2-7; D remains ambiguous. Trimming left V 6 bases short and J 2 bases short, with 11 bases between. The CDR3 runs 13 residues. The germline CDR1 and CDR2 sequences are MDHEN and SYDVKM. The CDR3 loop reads CASRERRAYEQYF. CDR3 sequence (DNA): TGTGCCAGCAGGGAGAGGAGAGCCTACGAGCAGTACTTC.

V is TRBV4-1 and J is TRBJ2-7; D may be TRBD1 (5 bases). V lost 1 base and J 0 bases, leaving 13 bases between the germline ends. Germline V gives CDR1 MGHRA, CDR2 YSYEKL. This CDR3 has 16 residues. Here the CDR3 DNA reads TGCGCCAGCAGCCAAGTTGGACACCCAAGCTCCTACGAGCAGTACTTC. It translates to CASSQVGHPSSYEQYF.